The 14 T cell receptor beta chains below all came from one sample that was sequenced in a study of shared clonotypes between healthy human individuals. Data came from immunoSEQ multiplex PCR; TCRdb stores just in-frame clones and leaves some out. Of about 2.1 million clones in the sample, 85% to 95% were seen once. CD45RO negativity and positive selection for CCR7 defined naive CD8 cells, a population that excluded terminally differentiated effector memory CD45RA+ cells. The sample comprised naive CD8+ T cells from PBMCs. Receptors were obtained from a man between 18 and 35 years old in good health. Some clones in this sample may be carry-over from other donors' samples.

The rearrangement joins TRBV4-2 to TRBJ1-3; D unresolved. This CDR3 spans 15 amino acids. Trimming removed 1 base from V and 0 bases from J, with 7 bases in between. From germline, CDR1 is LGHNA and CDR2 YNFKEQ. The CDR3 DNA reads TGTGCCAGCAGCCAAGCACGGGGCTCTGGAAACACCATATATTTT. The encoded protein is CASSQARGSGNTIYF.

This chain joins TRBV4-1 and TRBJ1-6; D ambiguous. Trimming cost V 0 bases and J 5 bases, with 8 bases left between them. Germline CDR1 and CDR2: MGHRA and YSYEKL. The CDR3 loop spans 15 amino acids. The CDR3 bases are TGCGCCAGCAGCCAAGATCCCGGTAATAATTCACCCCTCCACTTT. Encoded protein: CASSQDPGNNSPLHF.

The rearrangement uses TRBV7-9 and TRBJ1-5; TRBD1 matches at 7 bases. Germline V gene data show CDR1 as SEHNR and CDR2 as FQNEAQ (reference sequence). This CDR3 region has 17 residues. V gave up 5 bases and J gave up 3 bases; unmatched junction bases: 13. CDR3 sequence reads: CASSTQTMTGNNQPQHF. The CDR3 coding sequence is TGTGCCAGCAGCACACAGACGATGACAGGGAACAATCAGCCCCAGCATTTT.

This chain connects TRBV7-9 to TRBJ2-7; D uncertain. The CDR3 is made up of 14 amino acids. Looked up from germline, CDR1 is SEHNR and CDR2 is FQNEAQ (reference sequence). Trimming took 1 base from V and 6 from J, leaving 13 bases between them. As DNA, the CDR3 is TGTGCCAGCAGCTTAGACTATACCAAGGGCGAGCAGTACTTC. Translating gives CASSLDYTKGEQYF.

This chain joins TRBV10-3 and TRBJ2-7; TRBD2 matches at 11 bases. V trimming: 2 bases; J trimming: 2 bases; junction bases outside the gene matches: 5. The CDR3 totals 16 residues. Per germline, CDR1 ENHRY and CDR2 SYGVKD. CDR3 in amino acids: CAISEISGRAPYEQYF. In DNA, the CDR3 is TGTGCCATCAGTGAGATTAGCGGGAGGGCCCCCTACGAGCAGTACTTC.

This chain connects TRBV30 to TRBJ1-2; maybe TRBD1 (6 bases). The germline gives CDR1 GTSNPN, CDR2 SVGIG (reference sequence). V was clipped by 1 base and J by 10 bases, with 13 bases between them. The CDR3 totals 12 residues. The CDR3 DNA is TGTGCCTGGAGTGCGGCAGGGGAGGACTACACCTTC. Amino acid sequence: CAWSAAGEDYTF. Full variable domain (outside the CDR3, taken from reference TRBV30 and TRBJ1-2): SQTIHQWPATLVQPVGSPLSLECTVEGTSNPNLYWYRQAAGRGLQLLFYSVGIGQISSEVPQNLSASRPQDRQFILSSKKLLLSDSGFYLCAWSAAGEDYTFGSGTRLTVV.

Comment on this clone: Distinct nucleotide sequences in the sample also encode this CDR3. CDR3 DNA: TGTGCCAGCAGTTTAGACACGAGCACAGATACGCAGTATTTT. Translating gives CASSLDTSTDTQYF. This chain connects TRBV27 to TRBJ2-3; no clear D gene. Deletions cut 2 bases from V and 0 bases from J, with 6 bases between. From germline, CDR1 is MNHEY and CDR2 SMNVEV (reference sequence). The CDR3 has 14 residues.

The genes are TRBV11-3 and TRBJ2-1; 7 positions match TRBD2. Trimming removed 1 base from V and 11 bases from J; junction bases left unmatched: 5. CDR3 length: 13 amino acids. CDR1 is SGHNT, CDR2 YENEEA, per germline. The CDR3 DNA reads as TGTGCCAGCAGCTTAGCGGGGGGTAACAAGCAGTTCTTC. Its protein product is CASSLAGGNKQFF.

The chain carries TRBV27 and TRBJ2-5; 7 nucleotides match TRBD2. CDR3 length equals 17 residues. Germline V gene lookup returns CDR1 MNHEY and CDR2 SMNVEV (reference sequence). The V gene end was trimmed by 3 bases and the J gene end by 0 bases; junction bases not matched to a gene: 10. CDR3 nucleotide sequence: TGTGCCAGCAGTTTTAAGTCGGTTAGCGGGTACCAAGAGACCCAGTACTTC. This translates into CASSFKSVSGYQETQYF.

This clone was seen once. The chain joins TRBV28 to TRBJ2-2, with D perhaps TRBD2 (6 bases). Trimming cost V 7 bases and J 4 bases, with 16 bases left between them. Germline V gene lookup returns CDR1 MDHEN and CDR2 SYDVKM. This CDR3 region has 15 residues. In nucleotides, the CDR3 is TGTGCCAGCATCTTGACCGGAGGGTCCACCGGGGAGCTGTTTTTT. It translates to CASILTGGSTGELFF.

This chain's CDR3 is CASSSIGGYTF. In DNA, the CDR3 is TGTGCCAGCAGTTCTATAGGGGGCTACACCTTC. This chain connects TRBV27 to TRBJ1-2; D unresolved. Trimming took off 4 bases at V and 8 bases at J, with 8 bases between the two ends. Germline lookup yields CDR1 MNHEY and CDR2 SMNVEV (reference sequence). This CDR3 spans 11 amino acids.

The V and J genes are TRBV29-1 and TRBJ1-2, with TRBD1 as a possible D gene (5 bases). CDR1 and CDR2 (germline): SQVTM, ANQGSEA. The CDR3 consists of 12 residues. The ends were cut back, 5 bases at V and 8 bases at J, with 15 bases in the middle. CDR3 sequence reads: CSVREGSGGYTF. The CDR3 bases are TGCAGCGTTCGAGAGGGGAGTGGCGGCTACACCTTC.

V is TRBV27 and J is TRBJ2-7; D is possibly TRBD1 or TRBD2 (6 bases each). Germline V CDR1 and CDR2: MNHEY, SMNVEV (reference sequence). This CDR3 is 14 amino acids long. Trimming shortened V by 5 bases and J by 2 bases, and 13 bases separated the two germline ends. For the CDR3, the DNA is TGTGCCAGCAGTCAACAGGGAGGTCCCTACGAGCAGTACTTC. It specifies CASSQQGGPYEQYF.

This clone showed up just once. CDR3 protein: CASSWDSESGANVLTF. The CDR3 DNA reads as TGTGCCAGCAGCTGGGACAGCGAATCTGGGGCCAACGTCCTGACTTTC. The J gene is TRBJ2-6, the V gene TRBV11-1; the match to TRBD1 covers 7 bases. Germline V gene data show CDR1 as SGHAT and CDR2 as FQDESV (reference sequence). Trimming took 4 bases from V and 1 from J; bases not matched to a gene: 4. The CDR3 has 16 amino acids.